In its sample, the clone carrying this TCR beta chain was seen a few times. Per the germline V gene, CDR1 is LNHNV and CDR2 is YYDKDF (reference sequence). V was clipped by 2 bases and J by 6 bases; unmatched bases: 6. This CDR3 contains 15 residues. The data originate from a study of cytotoxic CD8 clonotypes in ibrutinib-treated CLL. TCRdb's table, derived via immunoSEQ multiplex PCR, lists solely in-frame clones and lacks some. The data hold roughly 160,000 clones, with 70% to 85% observed a single time. This chain uses TRBV15 with TRBJ2-1; 8 bases align to TRBD1. The receptor was isolated from a human donor with chronic lymphocytic leukemia. The material sequenced was PBMCs, taken after 12 months of ibrutinib treatment. The CDR3 DNA is TGTGCCACCAGCAGATACCAGACAGGGGCCAATGAGCAGTTCTTC. It is translated as CATSRYQTGANEQFF.